This T cell receptor (beta chain) was identified during a study of blood T cell repertoires in COVID-19. Study in general: From the United States, Italy and Spain came samples of acute and convalescent COVID-19. T cells, B-cell-depleted T cells, or PBMCs supplied cDNA or gDNA.

As processed by the authors: Cell counts per sample came from amplifying reference gene primers. Measured with immunoSEQ multiplex PCR; TCRdb has only the in-frame clones, and not every one. Clonal size and the V and J genes are those of that table, whereas D and trimming came from the DNA. The table includes about 160,000 clones, roughly 93% detected once. A single count supports this clone. The CDR3 covers 12 residues. Per germline, CDR1 SQVTM and CDR2 ANQGSEA. V lost 7 bases and J 2 bases, leaving 12 bases between the germline ends. The chain couples TRBV29-1 to TRBJ2-7; D may be TRBD1 (6 bases). The TCR was taken from a man between 18 and 35 years old with acute or convalescent COVID-19. The material sequenced was peripheral blood. The CDR3 bases are TGCAGCGGGGGGCAGGGTGCCTACGAGCAGTACTTC. It translates to CSGGQGAYEQYF.